The 11 T cell receptor beta chains below were found in one sample sequenced in a study of CD8+ T cells in alopecia areata. The treatment here: oral pan-JAK inhibitor, 5-10 mg twice daily. It was cDNA, reverse transcribed from extracted RNA, that served as the sequencing template. Assay: immunoSEQ multiplex PCR; the TCRdb copy retains only in-frame clones and omits some. The table records around 200,000 clones, less than 70% of them present only once. This sample comprised CD8+ T cells sorted from blood, obtained at week 24, from a patient treated with tofacitinib. Receptors originate from a human donor with alopecia areata.

For the CDR3, the DNA is TGTGCCATCGACCCCGGGTCCGGGGAGCTGTTTTTT. Translated: CAIDPGSGELFF. The chain employs TRBV15 and TRBJ2-2; D is uncertain. V lost 10 bases, J lost 6 bases, and 12 bases lay in between. This CDR3 is built from 12 residues. From germline, CDR1 is LNHNV and CDR2 YYDKDF (reference sequence).

The rearrangement joins TRBV5-1 to TRBJ1-2; D ambiguous. V was trimmed by 2 bases and J by 4 bases, leaving 18 bases between them. This CDR3 contains 16 residues. Germline CDR1 reads SGHRS; CDR2 reads YFSETQ. CDR3 nucleotides: TGCGCCAGCAGCTTTGGGCTAAGGGAGGTCGGCTATGGCTACACCTTC. As protein: CASSFGLREVGYGYTF.

The gene calls are TRBV7-6 and TRBJ2-7; maybe TRBD2 (6 bases). Trimming took 5 bases from V and 3 from J, leaving 17 bases between them. The CDR3 covers 15 residues. Germline CDR1 reads SGHVS; CDR2 reads FNYEAQ. The CDR3 DNA reads as TGTGCCAGCAGCCCATCGGGAGTTGGTGGCTACGAGCAGTACTTC. Translated: CASSPSGVGGYEQYF.

This clone has only a few counts. This sequence joins TRBV29-1 and TRBJ2-2; no clear D gene. V gave up 5 bases and J gave up 3 bases, with 4 bases separating them. Germline CDR1 reads SQVTM; CDR2 reads ANQGSEA. The CDR3 covers 11 residues. The CDR3 nucleotides read TGCAGCGTTAGGGACACCGGGGAGCTGTTTTTT. The encoded protein is CSVRDTGELFF.

This chain uses TRBV6-5 with TRBJ2-6, with a tentative D call TRBD1 (6 bases). Germline lookup yields CDR1 MNHEY and CDR2 SVGAGI. V was clipped by 5 bases and J by 4 bases, with 9 bases between them. The length of the CDR3 is 14 residues. CDR3 sequence: CASSQGTGANVLTF. The DNA of the CDR3 is TGTGCCAGCAGTCAGGGGACCGGGGCCAACGTCCTGACTTTC.

V usage is TRBV5-1 and J usage is TRBJ2-2; no clear D. The V end lost 0 bases, the J end lost 6 bases, and 6 bases lay between the germline ends. Germline V CDR1 and CDR2: SGHRS, YFSETQ. CDR3 size: 13 residues. CDR3 protein: CASSLEGSGELFF. The CDR3 coding sequence is TGCGCCAGCAGCTTGGAGGGTTCCGGGGAGCTGTTTTTT.

This clone was counted only a few times. J is TRBJ2-5 and V is TRBV6-5; D tentatively fits TRBD1 or TRBD2 (5 bases each). V was trimmed by 4 bases and J by 5 bases, leaving 17 bases between them. Germline loops: CDR1 MNHEY, CDR2 SVGAGI. There are 15 residues in the CDR3. CDR3 nucleotides: TGTGCCAGCAGTTTGAATCCGGGGCCAGCGGAGACCCAGTACTTC. Its translation: CASSLNPGPAETQYF.

This clone came up a few times. CDR3 loop: CAIRPQSEYEQYF. CDR3 DNA sequence: TGTGCCATCAGGCCCCAGTCAGAATACGAGCAGTACTTC. The genes are TRBV10-3 and TRBJ2-7; D is undetermined. Trimming removed 6 bases from V and 4 bases from J, with 13 bases in between. This CDR3 is built from 13 residues. Germline-derived CDR1 and CDR2 are ENHRY and SYGVKD.

On this clone: Other DNA sequences in this sample translate to the same CDR3. The J gene is TRBJ1-1, the V gene TRBV5-1, with no clear D. V was trimmed by 0 bases and J by 7 bases, leaving 4 bases between them. This CDR3 is built from 11 residues. Germline loops: CDR1 SGHRS, CDR2 YFSETQ. CDR3: CASSLEGEAFF. For the CDR3, the DNA is TGCGCCAGCAGCTTGGAGGGTGAAGCTTTCTTT.

The chain combines TRBV6-6 with TRBJ1-5; D gene ambiguous. V lost 7 bases and J lost 7, with 14 bases in between. This CDR3 comprises 13 residues. Per the germline V gene, CDR1 is MNHNY and CDR2 is SVGAGI (reference sequence). The CDR3 here is CASKESVNQPQHF. For the CDR3, the DNA is TGTGCCAGCAAAGAATCCGTGAACCAGCCCCAGCATTTT.

V is TRBV4-3 and J is TRBJ1-2; no clear D gene. CDR3 length: 16 residues. Germline CDR1 reads LGHNA; CDR2 reads YSLEER. V dropped 0 bases and J dropped 5 bases, with 16 bases sitting between them. The DNA of the CDR3 is TGCGCCAGCAGCCAAGATAACCCCCCAGGCGTTTATGGCTACACCTTC. Residues: CASSQDNPPGVYGYTF.